A selection of T cell receptor beta chains follows, all from one sample in a study of blood T cells in healthy people across ages. In TCRdb, the 5' RACE reads were re-called with MiXCR into one record per CDR3 protein. The sample carries about 1 million distinct CDR3 sequences, around 45% recorded once. What was sequenced was blood. Receptor source: a woman aged 55-75 years in good health. The CDR3 runs from the conserved cysteine through the conserved F or W. The order of the fields is J gene, CDR3 length, clone size, V gene, D gene, CDR3 protein, CDR3 DNA. The D gene is left open where the match is weak. Size is stated for part of the rows, as once, few or many counts, or as a class when the clone is expanded.

J gene: TRBJ2-7; CDR3 length: 15; clone size: many; V gene: TRBV6-5; D gene: NA; CDR3 protein: CASSSLVRGSGEQYF; CDR3 DNA: TGTGCCAGCAGTTCCCTCGTAAGGGGGTCGGGCGAGCAGTACTTC
J gene: TRBJ2-7; CDR3 length: 11; clone size: NA; V gene: TRBV7-3; D gene: NA; CDR3 protein: CAGSTGWRRYF; CDR3 DNA: TGTGCCGGCAGTACAGGGTGGCGCCGGTACTTC
J gene: TRBJ2-1; CDR3 length: 17; clone size: NA; V gene: TRBV6-6; D gene: TRBD2; CDR3 protein: CASRGGASGSSYNEQFF; CDR3 DNA: TGTGCCAGCAGGGGGGGGGCTAGCGGGAGCTCCTACAATGAGCAGTTCTTC
J gene: TRBJ2-7; CDR3 length: 17; clone size: NA; V gene: TRBV5-1; D gene: NA; CDR3 protein: CASSLALFGGGTYEQYF; CDR3 DNA: TGCGCCAGCAGCTTGGCACTTTTCGGGGGAGGTACCTACGAGCAGTACTTC
J gene: TRBJ1-4; CDR3 length: 13; clone size: NA; V gene: TRBV5-6; D gene: TRBD1; CDR3 protein: CASSPGQGQKLFF; CDR3 DNA: TGTGCCAGCAGCCCGGGACAGGGACAAAAACTGTTTTTT
J gene: TRBJ2-7; CDR3 length: 15; clone size: many; V gene: TRBV9; D gene: NA; CDR3 protein: CASAPSSLGSYEQYF; CDR3 DNA: TGTGCCAGCGCCCCTTCCTCCCTCGGGTCGTACGAGCAGTACTTC
J gene: TRBJ2-4; CDR3 length: 13; clone size: NA; V gene: TRBV12-3/TRBV12-4; D gene: NA; CDR3 protein: CASSFVNKNIQYF; CDR3 DNA: TGTGCCAGCAGTTTCGTGAACAAAAACATTCAGTACTTC
J gene: TRBJ1-2; CDR3 length: 14; clone size: NA; V gene: TRBV27; D gene: NA; CDR3 protein: CASSQGGRNYGYTF; CDR3 DNA: TGTGCCAGCAGCCAAGGGGGACGGAACTATGGCTACACCTTC
J gene: TRBJ1-1; CDR3 length: 15; clone size: once; V gene: TRBV10-3; D gene: NA; CDR3 protein: CAIKDTQGVNTEAFF; CDR3 DNA: TGTGCCATCAAGGACACCCAGGGCGTGAACACTGAAGCTTTCTTT
J gene: TRBJ2-1; CDR3 length: 16; clone size: few; V gene: TRBV5-1; D gene: TRBD2; CDR3 protein: CASSRGWGTSADEQFF; CDR3 DNA: TGCGCCAGCAGCCGGGGGTGGGGGACTAGCGCCGATGAGCAGTTCTTC
J gene: TRBJ2-5; CDR3 length: 16; clone size: NA; V gene: TRBV12-3/TRBV12-4; D gene: TRBD1; CDR3 protein: CASSLRRGQGEETQYF; CDR3 DNA: TGTGCCAGCAGTTTAAGGCGGGGACAGGGGGAAGAGACCCAGTACTTC
J gene: TRBJ2-5; CDR3 length: 17; clone size: once; V gene: TRBV25-1; D gene: TRBD1; CDR3 protein: CASSDGFGQGFKETQYF; CDR3 DNA: TGTGCCAGCAGTGATGGTTTCGGACAGGGCTTTAAAGAGACCCAGTACTTC
J gene: TRBJ2-5; CDR3 length: 14; clone size: NA; V gene: TRBV20-1; D gene: TRBD2; CDR3 protein: CSARDGSGGRGQYF; CDR3 DNA: TGCAGTGCTAGAGATGGGTCGGGCGGGAGAGGCCAGTACTTC
J gene: TRBJ2-5; CDR3 length: 13; clone size: NA; V gene: TRBV5-1; D gene: NA; CDR3 protein: CASSLKYQETQYF; CDR3 DNA: TGCGCCAGCAGCTTAAAGTACCAAGAGACCCAGTACTTC
J gene: TRBJ2-3; CDR3 length: 14; clone size: NA; V gene: TRBV19; D gene: TRBD1; CDR3 protein: CASSDRGSSDTQYF; CDR3 DNA: TGTGCCAGTAGTGACAGGGGATCGTCAGATACGCAGTATTTT
J gene: TRBJ2-1; CDR3 length: 18; clone size: NA; V gene: TRBV5-1; D gene: TRBD2; CDR3 protein: CASSLALAGQSSYNEQFF; CDR3 DNA: TGCGCCAGCAGCTTGGCGCTAGCGGGCCAGAGCTCCTACAATGAGCAGTTCTTC
J gene: TRBJ2-3; CDR3 length: 12; clone size: NA; V gene: TRBV5-6; D gene: NA; CDR3 protein: CASSFETDTQYF; CDR3 DNA: TGTGCCAGCAGCTTCGAAACAGATACGCAGTATTTT
J gene: TRBJ1-5; CDR3 length: 13; clone size: NA; V gene: TRBV24-1; D gene: NA; CDR3 protein: CATAPGGNQPQHF; CDR3 DNA: TGTGCCACCGCTCCGGGGGGGAATCAGCCCCAGCATTTT
J gene: TRBJ2-5; CDR3 length: 14; clone size: few; V gene: TRBV11-2; D gene: TRBD1; CDR3 protein: CASSFLDRVETQYF; CDR3 DNA: TGTGCCAGCAGCTTTCTGGACAGGGTAGAGACCCAGTACTTC
J gene: TRBJ1-2; CDR3 length: 15; clone size: few; V gene: TRBV4-1; D gene: NA; CDR3 protein: CASSQVQGTTYGYTF; CDR3 DNA: TGCGCCAGCAGCCAAGTGCAGGGTACTACCTATGGCTACACCTTC
J gene: TRBJ2-3; CDR3 length: 14; clone size: few; V gene: TRBV2; D gene: NA; CDR3 protein: CASTNDRDTDTQYF; CDR3 DNA: TGTGCCAGCACTAACGACAGAGACACAGATACGCAGTATTTT
J gene: TRBJ2-3; CDR3 length: 14; clone size: once; V gene: TRBV12-3/TRBV12-4; D gene: NA; CDR3 protein: CASSSQRATDTQYF; CDR3 DNA: TGTGCCAGCAGTTCCCAGCGGGCCACAGATACGCAGTATTTT
J gene: TRBJ2-7; CDR3 length: 14; clone size: few; V gene: TRBV7-6; D gene: TRBD1; CDR3 protein: CASSNPGQPYEQYF; CDR3 DNA: TGTGCCAGCAGCAACCCGGGACAGCCCTACGAGCAGTACTTC
J gene: TRBJ2-3; CDR3 length: 18; clone size: once; V gene: TRBV20-1; D gene: NA; CDR3 protein: CSARARGGRLWNTDTQYF; CDR3 DNA: TGCAGTGCTAGAGCCAGGGGGGGGCGATTATGGAACACAGATACGCAGTATTTT
J gene: TRBJ2-1; CDR3 length: 14; clone size: NA; V gene: TRBV12-3/TRBV12-4; D gene: NA; CDR3 protein: CASSFTTAYNEQFF; CDR3 DNA: TGTGCCAGCAGTTTTACAACAGCCTACAACGAGCAGTTCTTC
J gene: TRBJ2-4; CDR3 length: 17; clone size: NA; V gene: TRBV2; D gene: NA; CDR3 protein: CASSRDSGDRAKNIQYF; CDR3 DNA: TGTGCCAGCAGCCGGGACTCCGGGGACAGAGCCAAAAACATTCAGTACTTC
J gene: TRBJ2-3; CDR3 length: 16; clone size: NA; V gene: TRBV28; D gene: TRBD2; CDR3 protein: CASSLGVGAGADTQYF; CDR3 DNA: TGTGCCAGCAGTTTAGGGGTGGGAGCGGGAGCAGATACGCAGTATTTT
J gene: TRBJ2-1; CDR3 length: 18; clone size: few; V gene: TRBV15; D gene: TRBD2; CDR3 protein: CATSLLGGSGIKYNEQFF; CDR3 DNA: TGTGCCACCAGCCTCTTAGGGGGTAGCGGGATCAAGTACAATGAGCAGTTCTTC
J gene: TRBJ2-5; CDR3 length: 15; clone size: NA; V gene: TRBV12-3/TRBV12-4; D gene: TRBD2; CDR3 protein: CASRLAGGGQETQYF; CDR3 DNA: TGTGCCAGCAGATTAGCGGGAGGGGGTCAAGAGACCCAGTACTTC
J gene: TRBJ2-7; CDR3 length: 14; clone size: few; V gene: TRBV12-3/TRBV12-4; D gene: TRBD2; CDR3 protein: CASSALAGVYEQYF; CDR3 DNA: TGTGCCAGCAGTGCACTAGCGGGAGTCTACGAGCAGTACTTC
J gene: TRBJ2-7; CDR3 length: 13; clone size: NA; V gene: TRBV4-2; D gene: NA; CDR3 protein: CASSQPYSDEQYF; CDR3 DNA: TGTGCCAGCAGCCAGCCCTACTCGGATGAGCAGTACTTC
J gene: TRBJ1-4; CDR3 length: 15; clone size: few; V gene: TRBV27; D gene: NA; CDR3 protein: CASSPRRTTNEKLFF; CDR3 DNA: TGTGCCAGCAGTCCCCGACGCACAACTAATGAAAAACTGTTTTTT
J gene: TRBJ1-2; CDR3 length: 16; clone size: few; V gene: TRBV5-6; D gene: NA; CDR3 protein: CASSFLAGRLHYGYTF; CDR3 DNA: TGTGCCAGCAGCTTCCTCGCGGGGCGCCTCCATTATGGCTACACCTTC
J gene: TRBJ1-2; CDR3 length: 14; clone size: few; V gene: TRBV9; D gene: NA; CDR3 protein: CASSVASQSYGYTF; CDR3 DNA: TGTGCCAGCAGCGTAGCTAGCCAGTCCTATGGCTACACCTTC
J gene: TRBJ2-7; CDR3 length: 12; clone size: few; V gene: TRBV20-1; D gene: NA; CDR3 protein: CSASKSSYEQYF; CDR3 DNA: TGCAGTGCTAGTAAGAGCTCCTACGAGCAGTACTTC
J gene: TRBJ1-6; CDR3 length: 15; clone size: NA; V gene: TRBV15; D gene: TRBD1; CDR3 protein: CATSPRTGTNSPLHF; CDR3 DNA: TGTGCCACCAGCCCCCGGACAGGGACAAATTCACCCCTCCACTTT
J gene: TRBJ2-3; CDR3 length: 14; clone size: once; V gene: TRBV7-2; D gene: NA; CDR3 protein: CASSLLAYTDTQYF; CDR3 DNA: TGTGCCAGCAGCTTACTAGCCTACACAGATACGCAGTATTTT
J gene: TRBJ2-2; CDR3 length: 13; clone size: NA; V gene: TRBV29-1; D gene: TRBD1; CDR3 protein: CSVVTGDTGELFF; CDR3 DNA: TGCAGCGTGGTGACAGGGGACACCGGGGAGCTGTTTTTT
J gene: TRBJ2-7; CDR3 length: 16; clone size: few; V gene: TRBV4-2; D gene: TRBD2; CDR3 protein: CASSQGAAGLTYEQYF; CDR3 DNA: TGTGCCAGCAGCCAAGGAGCAGCGGGACTCACCTACGAGCAGTACTTC
J gene: TRBJ2-2; CDR3 length: 15; clone size: NA; V gene: TRBV6-6; D gene: TRBD1; CDR3 protein: CASWTGGFNTGELFF; CDR3 DNA: TGTGCCAGCTGGACAGGGGGATTCAACACCGGGGAGCTGTTTTTT
J gene: TRBJ2-5; CDR3 length: 16; clone size: few; V gene: TRBV11-2; D gene: TRBD2; CDR3 protein: CASTLGASGRQETQYF; CDR3 DNA: TGTGCCAGCACCCTAGGGGCTAGCGGCCGCCAAGAGACCCAGTACTTC
J gene: TRBJ2-3; CDR3 length: 14; clone size: few; V gene: TRBV5-1; D gene: NA; CDR3 protein: CASSFGQRTDTQYF; CDR3 DNA: TGCGCCAGCAGCTTTGGGCAGCGCACAGATACGCAGTATTTT
J gene: TRBJ1-6; CDR3 length: 15; clone size: few; V gene: TRBV7-3; D gene: NA; CDR3 protein: CASSLIASGNSPLHF; CDR3 DNA: TGTGCCAGCAGCTTAATTGCCAGTGGAAATTCACCCCTCCACTTT
J gene: TRBJ2-7; CDR3 length: 13; clone size: few; V gene: TRBV12-3/TRBV12-4; D gene: NA; CDR3 protein: CASSRDSPYEQYF; CDR3 DNA: TGTGCCAGCAGCCGAGACAGCCCCTACGAGCAGTACTTC
J gene: TRBJ2-3; CDR3 length: 16; clone size: few; V gene: TRBV9; D gene: TRBD2; CDR3 protein: CASSVGDSGSRDTQYF; CDR3 DNA: TGTGCCAGCAGCGTAGGGGATAGCGGGTCTAGGGATACGCAGTATTTT
J gene: TRBJ2-5; CDR3 length: 11; clone size: NA; V gene: TRBV27; D gene: NA; CDR3 protein: CASSTSKTQYF; CDR3 DNA: TGTGCCAGCAGTACAAGTAAGACCCAGTACTTC